This paragraph covers one T cell receptor beta chain sequence. The antigen is unknown. The sample belongs to a study of tumour-infiltrating T cells in Burkitt lymphoma. Study information: This cohort included all epidemiological subtypes of Burkitt lymphoma. Points from the study as a whole: Several public clonotypes recurred in numerous Burkitt lymphoma patients.

With 0 bases removed from V and 0 bases from J, the gap between germline ends came to 9 bases. Germline CDR1 LNHNV, CDR2 YYDKDF (reference sequence). This CDR3 is 15 amino acids long. Measured with immunoSEQ multiplex PCR; TCRdb has only the in-frame clones, and not every one. The sample records about 2,000 clones, less than 15% being singletons. The receptor comes from a human donor with Burkitt lymphoma. The chain has TRBV15 and TRBJ2-7; D call uncertain. The sample taken for sequencing was tumor tissue. The chain's CDR3 is CATSRESGNSYEQYF. The CDR3 nucleotides read TGTGCCACCAGCAGAGAATCCGGAAACTCCTACGAGCAGTACTTC.